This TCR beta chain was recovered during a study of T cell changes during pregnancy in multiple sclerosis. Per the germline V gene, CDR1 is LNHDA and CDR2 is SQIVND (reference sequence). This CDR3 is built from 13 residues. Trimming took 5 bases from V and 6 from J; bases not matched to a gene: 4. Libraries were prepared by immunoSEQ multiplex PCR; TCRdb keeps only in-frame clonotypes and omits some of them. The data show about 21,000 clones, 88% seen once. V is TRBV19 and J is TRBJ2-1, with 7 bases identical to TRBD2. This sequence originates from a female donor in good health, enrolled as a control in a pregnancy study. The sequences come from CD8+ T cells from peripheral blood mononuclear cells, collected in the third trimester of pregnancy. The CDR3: CASSPGTINEQFF. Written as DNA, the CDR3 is TGTGCCAGTAGTCCCGGGACTATCAATGAGCAGTTCTTC.